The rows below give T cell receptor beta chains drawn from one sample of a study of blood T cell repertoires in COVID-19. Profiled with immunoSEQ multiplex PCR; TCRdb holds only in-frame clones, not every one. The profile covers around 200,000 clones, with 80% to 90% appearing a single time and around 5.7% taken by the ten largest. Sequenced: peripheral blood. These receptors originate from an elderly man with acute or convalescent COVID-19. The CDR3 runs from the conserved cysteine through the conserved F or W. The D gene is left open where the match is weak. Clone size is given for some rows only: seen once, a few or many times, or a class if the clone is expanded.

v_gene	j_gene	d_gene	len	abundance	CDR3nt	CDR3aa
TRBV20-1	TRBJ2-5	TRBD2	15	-	TGCAGTGCTAGTAGGGTAGCGGGAGGGCGAGAGACCCAGTACTTC	CSASRVAGGRETQYF
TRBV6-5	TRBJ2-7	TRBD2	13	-	TGTGCCAGCAGTACCGGGACTAGCTACGAGCAGTACTTC	CASSTGTSYEQYF
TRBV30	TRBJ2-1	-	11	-	TGTGCCTGGAGTGTCGCGGCCTTTAAGTTCTTC	CAWSVAAFKFF
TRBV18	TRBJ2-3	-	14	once	TGTGCCAGCTCACCACGAGGGAGCACAGATACGCAGTATTTT	CASSPRGSTDTQYF
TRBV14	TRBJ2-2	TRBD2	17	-	TGTGCCAGCAGCACCCGGCGGCTAGCGGGAGGGCCCGGGGAGCTGTTTTTT	CASSTRRLAGGPGELFF
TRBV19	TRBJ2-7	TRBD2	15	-	TGTGCCAGTAGTATACTAGCGGGAGGAGTTTACGAGCAGTACTTC	CASSILAGGVYEQYF
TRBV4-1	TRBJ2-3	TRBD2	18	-	TGCGCCAGCAGCCAAGCCCCGGGGACTAGCGGGAGGGCAGATACGCAGTATTTT	CASSQAPGTSGRADTQYF
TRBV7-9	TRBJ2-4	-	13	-	TGTGCCACCAGGAGGGAACCTTATAACATTCAGTACTTC	CATRREPYNIQYF
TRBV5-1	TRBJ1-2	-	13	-	TGCGCCAGCAGCTTAGCTCCCGACTATGGCTACACCTTC	CASSLAPDYGYTF
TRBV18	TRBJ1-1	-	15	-	TGTGCCAGCCTCCTCCACTCAGGGATGAACACTGAAGCTTTCTTT	CASLLHSGMNTEAFF
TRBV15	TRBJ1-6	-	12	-	TGTGCCACCAGCAGAGATAGCGGGACCCTCCACTTT	CATSRDSGTLHF
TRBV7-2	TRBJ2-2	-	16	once	TGTGCCAGCAGCTTAAGTGGTGGAGTACGGACCGGGGAGCTGTTTTTT	CASSLSGGVRTGELFF
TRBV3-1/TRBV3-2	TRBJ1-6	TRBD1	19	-	TGTGCCAGCAGCCAAGGGACAGGGAGGAGTAGGCCTTATAATTCACCCCTCCACTTT	CASSQGTGRSRPYNSPLHF
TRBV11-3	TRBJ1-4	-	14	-	TGTGCCAGCAGCTCTACAGGGTCGGGTGAAAAACTGTTTTTT	CASSSTGSGEKLFF
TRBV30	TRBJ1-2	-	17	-	TGTGCCTGGAGTGGCCTGGGGATGGCAGGGGCATACTATGGCTACACCTTC	CAWSGLGMAGAYYGYTF
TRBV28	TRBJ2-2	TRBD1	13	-	TGTGCCAGCTTGGGACAGCTCACCGGGGAGCTGTTTTTT	CASLGQLTGELFF
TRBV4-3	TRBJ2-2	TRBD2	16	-	TGCGCCAGCAGCCAGGACCTAGCGGGAGTTACCGGGGAGCTGTTTTTT	CASSQDLAGVTGELFF
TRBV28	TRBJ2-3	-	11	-	TGTGCCAGCAGACTAGCAGATACGCAGTATTTT	CASRLADTQYF